This T cell receptor beta chain is drawn from a study of blood T cell repertoires in COVID-19. CDR3 length: 15 residues. Germline CDR1 reads SEHNR; CDR2 reads FQNEAQ (reference sequence). After removal of 6 bases from V and 4 bases from J, the junction contained 10 bases not matched to a gene. Some clones are missing from TCRdb's copy, which holds only in-frame ones; the method was immunoSEQ multiplex PCR. The profile covers about 310,000 clones, with more than 75% appearing a single time and roughly 8% taken by the ten largest. The sequencing input was peripheral blood. V and J are TRBV7-9 and TRBJ2-5; TRBD2 matches at 8 bases. The source is a woman between 45 and 65 years old who had recovered from COVID-19. CDR3 coding DNA: TGTGCCAGCAGTTGGTCCGCCCTAGCGGGAGAGACCCAGTACTTC. As protein: CASSWSALAGETQYF.